The T cell receptor beta chain described here comes from a study of CD8 T cells in Susac syndrome. General study results and limits: As the study acknowledged, the number of individuals who were part of its TCR sequencing and HLA analysis was relatively small.

Random hexamers served to reverse transcribe roughly 0.5 to 1 ug RNA. Multiplex immunoSEQ PCR targeted 54 Vbeta and 13 Jbeta TCR beta segments. A single record per CDR3 protein comes from TCRdb applying MiXCR to the immunoSEQ multiplex PCR reads. The sample yields some 57,000 distinct CDR3 sequences, 90% to 95% seen once. Germline loops: CDR1 SGHNT, CDR2 YYREEE (reference sequence). The CDR3 covers 15 residues. With V trimmed by 3 bases and J by 6 bases, 8 bases remained unmatched. In this sample, this clonotype turned up once. What it binds is not known. The V gene is TRBV5-4, the J gene TRBJ2-2; the match to TRBD1 covers 7 bases. Sequenced: CD8+ T cells from PBMCs. The clonotype originates from a human donor in good health. As DNA, the CDR3 is TGTGCCAGCAGCTCCGGGACAGCAACCGCCGGGGAGCTGTTTTTT. It translates to CASSSGTATAGELFF.